This passage covers 18 T cell receptor beta chains from one sample sequenced in a study of blood T cell repertoires in COVID-19 (dated by TCRdb to about 2020). Library construction relied on the immunoSEQ multiplex PCR assay. What TCRdb holds here is the immuneACCESS table cut down to in-frame rearrangements. Part of the clones is not present; checked against another copy, under half of the missing clones reflect an unresolved V gene, and the others are unexplained. For this sample the table gives about 130,000 clones, of which about four fifths were detected only once. The ten largest make up about 17% of the sample. Specimen: peripheral blood. All receptors derive from a woman between 45 and 60 years old with acute or convalescent COVID-19.

The CDR3 sequence: CASSVGAQQDIQYF. In DNA, the CDR3 is TGTGCCAGCAGCGTAGGCGCCCAGCAGGACATTCAGTACTTC. This sequence joins TRBV9 and TRBJ2-4; D gene uncertain. Germline loops: CDR1 SGDLS, CDR2 YYNGEE. The CDR3 spans 14 residues. The V gene lost 0 bases and the J gene lost 8 bases, with 12 bases spanning the gap.

The chain employs TRBV7-9 and TRBJ1-1, with D perhaps matching TRBD1 (5 bases). With 5 bases removed from V and 3 bases from J, the gap between germline ends came to 13 bases. The CDR3 has 14 amino acids. Germline CDR1 reads SEHNR; CDR2 reads FQNEAQ (reference sequence). The DNA for the CDR3 is TGTGCCAGCAGCGACGGGGCGGGGCACACTGAAGCTTTCTTT. It codes for CASSDGAGHTEAFF.

The chain is built from TRBV10-3 and TRBJ2-2; 8 nucleotides match TRBD2. The V and J ends lost 5 bases and 3 bases, in that order; junction bases with no gene match: 8. CDR1 is ENHRY, CDR2 SYGVKD, per germline. The CDR3 covers 16 residues. The CDR3, as DNA: TGTGCCATCAGTAGAAAAGGGACTAGGGACACCGGGGAGCTGTTTTTT. As protein: CAISRKGTRDTGELFF.

The rearrangement joins TRBV3-1 (or the pseudogene TRBV3-2) to TRBJ2-2, with 8 bases that match TRBD1. V lost 1 base, J lost 3 bases, and 13 bases stayed unmatched. The CDR3 loop spans 19 amino acids. The germline V gene has CDR1 LGHDT and CDR2 YNNKEL (reference sequence). CDR3 protein: CASSQVVRLRTGHTGELFF. The DNA of the CDR3 is TGTGCCAGCAGCCAAGTCGTTCGGCTTAGGACAGGGCACACCGGGGAGCTGTTTTTT.

This clone appeared a few times. The genes are TRBV5-1 and TRBJ1-3; D not resolved. The length of the CDR3 is 16 residues. CDR1 and CDR2 from the germline V gene are SGHRS and YFSETQ. V was clipped by 0 bases and J by 0 bases, with 10 bases between them. This CDR3 reads CASSLEPGSSGNTIYF. The CDR3 bases are TGCGCCAGCAGCTTGGAGCCGGGGAGCTCTGGAAACACCATATATTTT.

The genes are TRBV6-1 and TRBJ1-4, with D possibly matching TRBD1 (6 bases). This CDR3 has 15 residues. V was clipped by 0 bases and J by 5 bases, with 10 bases between them. The germline gives CDR1 MNHNS, CDR2 SASEGT. The CDR3 loop is CASSEAGRGNEKLFF. CDR3 DNA: TGTGCCAGCAGTGAAGCGGGCAGGGGAAATGAAAAACTGTTTTTT.

This rearrangement joins TRBV19 to TRBJ2-5, with D maybe TRBD1 (6 bases). The germline gives CDR1 LNHDA, CDR2 SQIVND (reference sequence). The CDR3 has 14 residues. Trimming pared 5 bases from V and 5 bases from J, leaving 15 bases between. The CDR3 nucleotides read TGTGCCAGTAGTTCTTGGGACAAGGAGGAGACCCAGTACTTC. It yields the protein CASSSWDKEETQYF. The complete variable domain, with remaining parts taken from reference TRBV19 and TRBJ2-5, reads DGGITQSPKYLFRKEGQNVTLSCEQNLNHDAMYWYRQDPGQGLRLIYYSQIVNDFQKGDIAEGYSVSREKKESFPLTVTSAQKNPTAFYLCASSSWDKEETQYFGPGTRLLVL.

The V call is TRBV9, the J call TRBJ1-4; 9 nucleotides line up with TRBD1. This CDR3 contains 15 residues. Germline values: CDR1 SGDLS, CDR2 YYNGEE. Trimming removed 3 bases from V and 7 bases from J; junction bases left unmatched: 7. This CDR3 is CASSDTGTGIEKLFF. Here the CDR3 DNA reads TGTGCCAGCAGCGATACGGGGACAGGGATTGAAAAACTGTTTTTT. Drawing the rest from reference TRBV9 and TRBJ1-4, the complete variable domain is DSGVTQTPKHLITATGQRVTLRCSPRSGDLSVYWYQQSLDQGLQFLIQYYNGEERAKGNILERFSAQQFPDLHSELNLSSLELGDSALYFCASSDTGTGIEKLFFGSGTQLSVL.

This clone was detected only a few times. The rearrangement joins TRBV7-8 to TRBJ2-2; 12 bases line up with TRBD2. This CDR3 comprises 15 residues. Germline values: CDR1 SGHVS, CDR2 FQNEAQ. Losses at the gene ends were 5 bases for V and 6 bases for J; bases not matched to a gene: 4. For the CDR3, the DNA is TGTGCCAGCAGCCCTAGCGGGGGGGCACCCGGGGAGCTGTTTTTT. Protein: CASSPSGGAPGELFF.

The chain links TRBV5-6 to TRBJ2-7; 7 nucleotides agree with TRBD1. The CDR3 contains 15 residues. Germline V gene lookup returns CDR1 SGHDT and CDR2 YYEEEE. The V gene end was trimmed by 0 bases and the J gene end by 1 base; junction bases not matched to a gene: 4. The CDR3 here is CASSLETGWSYEQYF. The CDR3 nucleotides are TGTGCCAGCAGCTTGGAGACAGGGTGGTCCTACGAGCAGTACTTC.

This clone was recorded at least ten times. This sequence joins TRBV10-2 and TRBJ1-1, with a weak D call TRBD1 (5 bases). Trimming took off 9 bases at V and 0 bases at J, with 14 bases between the two ends. The CDR3 is 14 residues long. Germline V gives CDR1 WSHSY, CDR2 SAAADI. CDR3 loop: CASCRTGVNTEAFF. In DNA form, the CDR3 reads TGCGCCAGTTGCCGGACGGGGGTGAACACTGAAGCTTTCTTT.

This chain uses TRBV19 with TRBJ1-2, with D possibly TRBD1 on 6 matching bases. Germline V CDR1 and CDR2: LNHDA, SQIVND (reference sequence). CDR3 length: 16 amino acids. Trimming left V 3 bases short and J 4 bases short, with 18 bases between. CDR3 nucleotides: TGTGCCAGTAGTATCTTTTCTGGGGGCGCGGGCTATGGCTACACCTTC. Its protein is CASSIFSGGAGYGYTF.

This rearrangement joins TRBV9 to TRBJ1-3; 8 nucleotides align to TRBD1. Per the germline V gene, CDR1 is SGDLS and CDR2 is YYNGEE. The J segment lost 8 bases and the V segment lost 0 bases, leaving 7 bases of the junction unmatched. The CDR3 is 15 amino acids. CDR3 DNA: TGTGCCAGCAGCGTAGAATGGACAGGGAGAGACACCATATATTTT. This codes for CASSVEWTGRDTIYF.

The V gene is TRBV24-1, the J gene TRBJ2-1; TRBD1 agrees at 8 bases. After removal of 5 bases from V and 0 bases from J, the junction contained 11 bases not matched to a gene. Looked up from germline, CDR1 is KGHDR and CDR2 is SFDVKD. The CDR3 runs 18 residues. As DNA, the CDR3 is TGTGCCACCAGTGCCTTGAGCCGGACAGGGAGCTCCTACAATGAGCAGTTCTTC. Translated, it gives CATSALSRTGSSYNEQFF.

In regard to this clone: At the DNA level, this CDR3 is encoded by other sequences in the same sample as well. J is TRBJ2-1 and V is TRBV11-2; 7 positions agree with TRBD2. The junction had 3 bases not matched to a gene; V was cut back by 2 bases and J by 8 bases. This CDR3 has 13 residues. From germline, CDR1 is SGHAT and CDR2 FQNNGV. In DNA form, the CDR3 reads TGTGCCAGCAGCTTATCACGGGGGGATGAGCAGTTCTTC. It codes for CASSLSRGDEQFF. Complete variable domain (other parts from reference TRBV11-2 and TRBJ2-1): EAGVAQSPRYKIIEKRQSVAFWCNPISGHATLYWYQQILGQGPKLLIQFQNNGVVDDSQLPKDRFSAERLKGVDSTLKIQPAKLEDSAVYLCASSLSRGDEQFFGPGTRLTVL.

The V call is TRBV18, the J call TRBJ1-3; no reliable D call. Germline CDR1 and CDR2: KGHSH and LQKENI. The CDR3 spans 16 residues. V was cut by 1 base and J by 0 bases, with 10 bases left in between. CDR3 in amino acids: CASSPLETNSGNTIYF. The CDR3 nucleotides read TGTGCCAGCTCACCACTGGAGACCAACTCTGGAAACACCATATATTTT. Full variable domain (remainder filled in from reference TRBV18 and TRBJ1-3): NAGVMQNPRHLVRRRGQEARLRCSPMKGHSHVYWYRQLPEEGLKFMVYLQKENIIDESGMPKERFSAEFPKEGPSILRIQQVVRGDSAAYFCASSPLETNSGNTIYFGEGSWLTVV.

CDR3 nucleotide sequence: TGTGCCAGCACCCGACAGGGGGCCATCACCGGGGAGCTGTTTTTT. It encodes CASTRQGAITGELFF. The gene calls are TRBV18 and TRBJ2-2, with 10 nucleotides matching TRBD1. With V trimmed by 8 bases and J by 4 bases, 7 bases remained unmatched. Germline V gene data show CDR1 as KGHSH and CDR2 as LQKENI. The CDR3 extends over 15 amino acids.

This clone was counted a few times. This chain links TRBV6-4 with TRBJ1-6, with D possibly being TRBD1 (5 bases). Germline V gene lookup returns CDR1 MRHNA and CDR2 SNTAGT. Trimming stripped 6 bases from V and 7 bases from J, with 16 bases between. The CDR3 is made up of 15 amino acids. DNA of the CDR3: TGTGCCAGCAGGCCAGAGACAGCAGGCAATTCACCCCTCCACTTT. Amino acid sequence: CASRPETAGNSPLHF.